This T cell receptor (beta chain) originates from a study of breast tumors, draining lymph nodes, adjacent tissues. Study-wide findings and caveats: Tumor TCR diversity was below lymph nodes but above nontumor tissue.

This clonotype has a handful of counts. Antigen specificity is unknown. TCRdb ran MiXCR on the multiplex PCR reads and lists one entry per CDR3 protein. The repertoire consists of about 63,000 distinct CDR3 sequences, with around 60% occurring once and the leading ten covering roughly 20%. Germline-derived CDR1 and CDR2 are DFQATT and SNEGSKA (reference sequence). V shed 6 bases and J 8 bases; nucleotides not matched to a gene: 10. The CDR3 consists of 15 residues. The TCR originated in a female donor with breast cancer. Some clones in this sample may be carry-over from other donors' samples. The sequenced material came from breast tumor tissue. This chain uses TRBV20-1 with TRBJ1-6, with 10 bases lining up with TRBD1. CDR3 amino acids: CSARMTGGGDSPLHF. The CDR3 DNA reads TGCAGTGCGAGAATGACAGGGGGCGGCGATTCACCCCTCCACTTT.